Shown below are 5 T cell receptor beta chains from a single sample sequenced in a study of identical twins (dated by TCRdb to about 2016). Libraries were prepared through 5' RACE. TCRdb records Illumina HiSeq 2000 as the sequencer. TCRdb reworked the public reads: Q25 trimming with fastp, MiXCR clone assembly, productive beta chains retained. Merged by CDR3 protein, the rows form single entries marked with the most common genes and DNA. This sample gives 200,000 to 250,000 distinct CDR3 sequences in total; 6% to 9% of them show up just once. The ten largest make up 1.9% of the sample. This sample was shared with a second study, whose subject was yellow fever vaccine responses in identical twins.

Sequenced input: memory (CD45RO+) T cells sorted from blood. The cell subset or site label for this specimen denotes: CD45RO+ enriched T cells. The source of these receptors is a woman aged 18-29 years in good health.

This clonotype has at least ten counts. This sequence joins TRBV5-1 and TRBJ2-3, with 9 nucleotides matching TRBD2. Germline V gives CDR1 SGHRS, CDR2 YFSETQ. Germline trimming cut 1 base from V and 7 bases from J; bases unmatched to any gene: 10. The CDR3 consists of 16 residues. The DNA of the CDR3 is TGCGCCAGCAGCTTGTCCAGCCAGCGGGGGGCCCATACGCAGTATTTT. This sequence encodes CASSLSSQRGAHTQYF.

This clonotype was observed a few times. This sequence joins TRBV6-1 and TRBJ1-6, with D tentatively TRBD1 (5 bases). Germline assignment: CDR1 MNHNS and CDR2 SASEGT. V was trimmed by 0 bases and J by 11 bases, leaving 11 bases between them. This CDR3 comprises 14 residues. CDR3 bases: TGTGCCAGCAGTGAAGCGTTGACAGTTACACCCCTCCACTTT. Translated, it gives CASSEALTVTPLHF.

This chain links TRBV6-1 with TRBJ2-7; 14 bases line up with TRBD2. V was pared by 5 bases and J by 9 bases, with 9 bases of the junction left unmatched. The CDR3 consists of 15 residues. Germline V lookup: CDR1 MNHNS, CDR2 SASEGT. CDR3 region: CASSQRTSGGPRQYF. CDR3 coding DNA: TGTGCCAGCAGTCAGAGGACTAGCGGGGGGCCTAGGCAGTACTTC.

This clonotype was recorded a few times. CDR3 amino acids: CASSFGQGAGETQYF. In nucleotides, the CDR3 is TGTGCCAGCAGTTTCGGACAGGGGGCTGGAGAGACCCAGTACTTC. J is TRBJ2-5 and V is TRBV6-2 or TRBV6-3; 11 positions match TRBD1. This CDR3 comprises 15 residues. The J segment lost 4 bases and the V segment lost 4 bases, leaving 5 bases of the junction unmatched. Germline V gene data show CDR1 as MNHEY and CDR2 as SVGEGT.

The chain recombines TRBV5-1 with TRBJ2-3; 7 bases map to TRBD2. The CDR3 sequence is 15 residues long. V trimming: 2 bases; J trimming: 0 bases; junction bases outside the gene matches: 3. Germline CDR1 reads SGHRS; CDR2 reads YFSETQ. The DNA for the CDR3 is TGCGCCAGCAGCTTTAGCGGGTACAGCACAGATACGCAGTATTTT. Residues: CASSFSGYSTDTQYF. The full variable domain, with the rest looked up from reference TRBV5-1 and TRBJ2-3, is KAGVTQTPRYLIKTRGQQVTLSCSPISGHRSVSWYQQTPGQGLQFLFEYFSETQRNKGNFPGRFSGRQFSNSRSEMNVSTLELGDSALYLCASSFSGYSTDTQYFGPGTRLTVL.